A single sample is the source of the 29 T cell receptor beta chains below, sequenced in a study of blood T cell repertoires in COVID-19. The method was immunoSEQ multiplex PCR; TCRdb's version includes in-frame clones alone and lacks a portion of them. The repertoire holds some 150,000 clones, with 85% as singletons. Sequenced sample: peripheral blood. The receptors derive from a woman aged 40 to 50 with active or convalescent COVID-19.

V and J are TRBV6-5 and TRBJ1-4, with D maybe TRBD1 (5 bases). The CDR3 runs to 16 residues. Germline assignment: CDR1 MNHEY and CDR2 SVGAGI. V lost 6 bases to trimming and J lost 5 bases, with 19 bases between them. The CDR3 loop reads CASSYRWRGLNEKLFF. For the CDR3, the DNA is TGTGCCAGCAGCTACCGATGGAGGGGCTTAAATGAAAAACTGTTTTTT.

J is TRBJ2-2 and V is TRBV19, with D possibly matching TRBD1 (5 bases). In germline, CDR1 is LNHDA, CDR2 SQIVND (reference sequence). The CDR3 is 15 amino acids. V was pared by 3 bases and J by 3 bases, with 11 bases between. The CDR3 DNA is TGTGCCAGTAGTATGTCCAGGGTGGACACCGGGGAGCTGTTTTTT. Translation: CASSMSRVDTGELFF. Together with reference TRBV19 and TRBJ2-2, the CDR3 gives the full variable domain: DGGITQSPKYLFRKEGQNVTLSCEQNLNHDAMYWYRQDPGQGLRLIYYSQIVNDFQKGDIAEGYSVSREKKESFPLTVTSAQKNPTAFYLCASSMSRVDTGELFFGEGSRLTVL.

The V call is TRBV30, the J call TRBJ2-3; 12 bases fit TRBD2. The CDR3 consists of 17 residues. V was pared by 5 bases and J by 2 bases, with 11 bases of the junction left unmatched. Germline V CDR1 and CDR2: GTSNPN, SVGIG (reference sequence). The DNA of the CDR3 is TGTGCCTGGGCCCCGCCGGGACTAGCGGGTTCCACAGATACGCAGTATTTT. Amino acid sequence: CAWAPPGLAGSTDTQYF.

J is TRBJ2-1 and V is TRBV27; D not resolved. The germline V gene encodes CDR1 MNHEY and CDR2 SMNVEV (reference sequence). V shed 3 bases and J shed 0 bases, with 12 bases lying between them. This CDR3 has 16 residues. The DNA for the CDR3 is TGTGCCAGCAGTTTTACCGGGTTCTTCTCCTACAATGAGCAGTTCTTC. It encodes CASSFTGFFSYNEQFF.

The genes are TRBV5-4 and TRBJ1-1; TRBD1 might be the D (5 bases). CDR3 length: 15 amino acids. V dropped 0 bases and J dropped 1 base, with 10 bases sitting between them. Germline V gene sequence: CDR1 SGHNT, CDR2 YYREEE (reference sequence). CDR3 protein: CASSLGGSSNTEAFF. The DNA for the CDR3 is TGTGCCAGCAGCTTGGGGGGCTCCTCGAACACTGAAGCTTTCTTT.

The table lists this clone with a count of one. The rearrangement links TRBV11-3 to TRBJ1-5; D remains unclear. Germline values: CDR1 SGHNT, CDR2 YENEEA. CDR3 length equals 16 residues. The V gene lost 7 bases and the J gene lost 0 bases, with 16 bases spanning the gap. The CDR3 coding sequence is TGTGCCAGCATTCTAGCAGGCGCCCATAGCAATCAGCCCCAGCATTTT. Encoded protein: CASILAGAHSNQPQHF. The full variable domain, in which reference TRBV11-3 and TRBJ1-5 provide the parts outside the CDR3, is EAGVVQSPRYKIIEKKQPVAFWCNPISGHNTLYWYLQNLGQGPELLIRYENEEAVDDSQLPKDRFSAERLKGVDSTLKIQPAELGDSAVYLCASILAGAHSNQPQHFGDGTRLSIL.

The chain employs TRBV3-1 (or the pseudogene TRBV3-2) and TRBJ1-2; D is undetermined. The CDR3 length is 14 residues. The V end was cut by 10 bases, the J end by 4 bases, with 19 bases between. CDR1 is LGHDT, CDR2 YNNKEL, per germline (reference sequence). CDR3 amino acids: CATSWARPIYGYTF. The CDR3 DNA follows: TGTGCCACCTCTTGGGCCCGGCCCATCTATGGCTACACCTTC.

This chain uses TRBV18 with TRBJ1-1; the D gene is possibly TRBD1 (6 bases). There are 14 residues in the CDR3. The germline gives CDR1 KGHSH, CDR2 LQKENI. V gave up 6 bases and J gave up 1 base, with 12 bases separating them. The CDR3 DNA follows: TGTGCCAGCTCCCGACAGGTCGAGAACACTGAAGCTTTCTTT. Its translation is CASSRQVENTEAFF.

V is TRBV6-5 and J is TRBJ1-5; D ambiguous. Germline CDR1 and CDR2: MNHEY and SVGAGI. V dropped 0 bases and J dropped 4 bases, with 4 bases sitting between them. The CDR3 is 13 residues long. CDR3 residues: CASSYSVNQPQHF. The DNA for the CDR3 is TGTGCCAGCAGTTACTCTGTAAATCAGCCCCAGCATTTT.

The chain recombines TRBV4-1 with TRBJ2-1, with D tentatively TRBD2 (5 bases). V was cut by 1 base and J by 4 bases, with 14 bases left in between. Germline loops: CDR1 MGHRA, CDR2 YSYEKL. There are 16 residues in the CDR3. In DNA form, the CDR3 reads TGCGCCAGCAGCCAAGCCGCTGGGAGCGCTTACAATGAGCAGTTCTTC. Translated, it gives CASSQAAGSAYNEQFF.

The chain employs TRBV9 and TRBJ1-5; the match to TRBD1 covers 7 bases. Germline lookup yields CDR1 SGDLS and CDR2 YYNGEE. Losses at the gene ends were 3 bases for V and 5 bases for J; bases not matched to a gene: 5. The CDR3 runs to 14 residues. The DNA for the CDR3 is TGTGCCAGCAGCGCGACAGGGCACGATCAGCCCCAGCATTTT. Translated: CASSATGHDQPQHF. The full variable domain, its missing parts supplied by reference TRBV9 and TRBJ1-5, is DSGVTQTPKHLITATGQRVTLRCSPRSGDLSVYWYQQSLDQGLQFLIQYYNGEERAKGNILERFSAQQFPDLHSELNLSSLELGDSALYFCASSATGHDQPQHFGDGTRLSIL.

The chain couples TRBV6-1 to TRBJ2-7; 11 nucleotides agree with TRBD2. Trimming at V came to 6 bases and at J to 7 bases, leaving 8 bases not matched to a gene. Germline V gene sequence: CDR1 MNHNS, CDR2 SASEGT. There are 14 residues in the CDR3. This chain's CDR3 is CASSPGTSGPEQYF. CDR3 coding DNA: TGTGCCAGCAGCCCCGGGACTAGCGGACCTGAGCAGTACTTC.

J is TRBJ1-5 and V is TRBV27; the match to TRBD1 covers 10 bases. With V trimmed by 5 bases and J by 6 bases, 4 bases remained unmatched. The length of the CDR3 is 14 residues. CDR1 MNHEY and CDR2 SMNVEV come from the germline V gene (reference sequence). The CDR3 sequence is CASSPRTGGQPQHF. The CDR3, as DNA: TGTGCCAGCAGTCCAAGGACAGGGGGTCAGCCCCAGCATTTT.

The chain combines TRBV9 with TRBJ1-5, with a weak D call TRBD1 (6 bases). Germline loops: CDR1 SGDLS, CDR2 YYNGEE. V dropped 0 bases and J dropped 9 bases, with 10 bases sitting between them. The length of the CDR3 is 13 residues. For the CDR3, the DNA is TGTGCCAGCAGCGTAGAGGGGGGGAGGCCCCAGCATTTT. Its translation is CASSVEGGRPQHF.

V gene TRBV6-4 combines with J gene TRBJ1-1; TRBD1 aligns across 8 bases. The CDR3 totals 14 residues. Germline CDR1 is MRHNA and CDR2 is SNTAGT. J was trimmed by 5 bases and V by 4 bases; bases with no gene match: 6. CDR3 sequence: CASSAGQGMTEAFF. The CDR3 bases are TGTGCCAGCAGTGCAGGACAGGGTATGACTGAAGCTTTCTTT.

This clone has a handful of counts. This chain connects TRBV11-3 to TRBJ2-7; 8 bases are a match to TRBD1. Looked up from germline, CDR1 is SGHNT and CDR2 is YENEEA. The V segment lost 5 bases and the J segment 0 bases; nucleotides outside the gene matches: 6. CDR3 length: 15 residues. This CDR3 reads CASSPRDRHSYEQYF. CDR3 sequence (DNA): TGTGCCAGCAGCCCCCGGGACAGGCACTCCTACGAGCAGTACTTC.

The sample holds one count of this clone. The rearrangement links TRBV4-1 to TRBJ2-3, with D possibly being TRBD1 (7 bases). The CDR3 loop spans 16 amino acids. Germline CDR1 is MGHRA and CDR2 is YSYEKL. The V end was cut by 1 base, the J end by 4 bases, with 15 bases between. CDR3 amino acids: CASSQAYQGGPDTQYF. Here the CDR3 DNA reads TGCGCCAGCAGCCAAGCCTACCAGGGGGGCCCAGATACGCAGTATTTT.

This chain joins TRBV12-3 or TRBV12-4 and TRBJ2-7; the D gene is possibly TRBD1 (6 bases). Trimming cost V 8 bases and J 3 bases, with 14 bases left between them. CDR3 length equals 13 residues. CDR3 in amino acids: CASRTENYYEQYF. Written as DNA, the CDR3 is TGTGCCAGCCGGACAGAGAATTACTACGAGCAGTACTTC.

CDR3 protein: CASSVIPAGNTEAFF. DNA for the CDR3: TGTGCCAGCAGCGTGATTCCCGCGGGGAACACTGAAGCTTTCTTT. The chain couples TRBV9 to TRBJ1-1; D is uncertain. This CDR3 is 15 amino acids long. V lost 2 bases, J lost 1 base, and 12 bases lay in between. Looked up from germline, CDR1 is SGDLS and CDR2 is YYNGEE.

This chain uses TRBV5-1 with TRBJ1-6, with 7 bases fitting TRBD1. J lost 5 bases, V lost 0 bases, and 2 bases had no gene match. The CDR3 runs to 15 residues. Germline CDR1 and CDR2: SGHRS and YFSETQ. DNA for the CDR3: TGCGCCAGCAGCTTGGACAGGGGTAATAATTCACCCCTCCACTTT. It yields the protein CASSLDRGNNSPLHF.

The chain employs TRBV28 and TRBJ2-5; 8 positions agree with TRBD1. J lost 5 bases, V lost 6 bases, and 14 bases had no gene match. This CDR3 is 16 amino acids long. Germline V CDR1 and CDR2: MDHEN, SYDVKM. The CDR3 sequence: CASSKPPQGAQETQYF. The CDR3 coding sequence is TGTGCCAGCAGCAAACCCCCCCAGGGGGCGCAGGAGACCCAGTACTTC.

The chain links TRBV11-2 to TRBJ2-2; a possible D gene is TRBD2 (6 bases). This CDR3 region has 16 residues. Looked up from germline, CDR1 is SGHAT and CDR2 is FQNNGV. V lost 5 bases and J lost 2, with 15 bases in between. Here the CDR3 reads CASSPLGGINTGELFF. In DNA, the CDR3 is TGTGCCAGCAGCCCCCTGGGCGGGATAAACACCGGGGAGCTGTTTTTT.

This chain uses TRBV6-5 with TRBJ2-5; 9 positions match TRBD2. V gave up 4 bases and J gave up 1 base; unmatched junction bases: 4. This CDR3 has 15 residues. Germline V gene lookup returns CDR1 MNHEY and CDR2 SVGAGI. The CDR3 sequence is CASSSLAGPQETQYF. The CDR3 nucleotides are TGTGCCAGCAGTTCTCTAGCGGGACCCCAAGAGACCCAGTACTTC.

The CDR3 DNA reads as TGTGCCAGCAGTCCGGGACAGGGCTCCACGTACTTC. Translation: CASSPGQGSTYF. V gene TRBV27 combines with J gene TRBJ2-7; 9 nucleotides match TRBD1. This CDR3 comprises 12 residues. The V gene's germline CDR1 is MNHEY and CDR2 SMNVEV (reference sequence). Germline trimming cut 5 bases from V and 12 bases from J; bases unmatched to any gene: 8.

The rearrangement joins TRBV18 to TRBJ2-3, with D possibly being TRBD1 (5 bases). With 4 bases removed from V and 0 bases from J, the gap between germline ends came to 14 bases. Germline V CDR1 and CDR2: KGHSH, LQKENI. The CDR3 contains 16 residues. The CDR3 spells CASSLLPGSSTDTQYF. DNA for the CDR3: TGTGCCAGCTCACTGCTTCCAGGGTCCAGCACAGATACGCAGTATTTT.

The chain combines TRBV28 with TRBJ1-2; tentative D call: TRBD1 (5 bases). CDR1 MDHEN and CDR2 SYDVKM come from the germline V gene. The germline V and J ends were trimmed by 9 bases and 5 bases, with 10 bases remaining between them. CDR3 length equals 11 residues. As DNA, the CDR3 is TGTGCCAGTGGGGGAGGTTATGGCTACACCTTC. Its protein is CASGGGYGYTF.

The chain links TRBV6-2 or TRBV6-3 to TRBJ1-2; D ambiguous. V gave up 5 bases and J gave up 7 bases, with 20 bases separating them. Germline assignment: CDR1 MNHEY and CDR2 SVGEGT. The CDR3 consists of 15 residues. The DNA of the CDR3 is TGTGCCAGCAGTAATTCGGTAGGCGGGAGTGGTGGCTACACCTTC. Protein sequence: CASSNSVGGSGGYTF.

V and J are TRBV29-1 and TRBJ2-2; possible D gene TRBD1, 5 bases. The V and J ends lost 1 base and 8 bases respectively, with 8 bases between them. This CDR3 has 12 residues. CDR1 is SQVTM and CDR2 is ANQGSEA in the germline V gene. The CDR3 reads CSVEAGWGELFF. CDR3 nucleotide sequence: TGCAGCGTTGAAGCAGGGTGGGGGGAGCTGTTTTTT.

This clone was seen once. V usage is TRBV4-2 and J usage is TRBJ2-1, with 9 bases that match TRBD2. With 0 bases clipped from V and 6 bases from J, the junction kept 6 bases outside the gene matches. CDR1 and CDR2 (germline): LGHNA, YNFKEQ. The CDR3 consists of 16 residues. This CDR3 reads CASSQDPAGGTNEQFF. The CDR3 coding sequence is TGTGCCAGCAGCCAAGATCCAGCGGGAGGAACCAATGAGCAGTTCTTC.